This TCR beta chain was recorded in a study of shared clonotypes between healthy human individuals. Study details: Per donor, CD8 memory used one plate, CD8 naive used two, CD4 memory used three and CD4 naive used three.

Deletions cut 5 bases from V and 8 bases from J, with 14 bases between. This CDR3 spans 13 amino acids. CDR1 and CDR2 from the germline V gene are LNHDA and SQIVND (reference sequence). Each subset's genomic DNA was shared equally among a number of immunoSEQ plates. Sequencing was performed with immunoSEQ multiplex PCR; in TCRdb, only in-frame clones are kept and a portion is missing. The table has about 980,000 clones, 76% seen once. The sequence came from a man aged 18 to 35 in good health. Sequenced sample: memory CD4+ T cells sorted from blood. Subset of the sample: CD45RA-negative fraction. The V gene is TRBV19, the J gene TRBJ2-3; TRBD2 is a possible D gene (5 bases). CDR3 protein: CASSSLLGSTQYF. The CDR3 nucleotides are TGTGCCAGTAGTTCCCTACTAGGGTCTACGCAGTATTTT.